This TCR beta chain stems from a study of beta chain features in type 1 diabetes (dated by TCRdb to 2016 to 2018). Background on the whole study: Mean age, gender distribution, total cell number and subset yield did not differ between patients and healthy donors. A total of approximately 100,000,000 sorted cells were examined across all samples, and the number of cells per subset was strongly correlated with RNA yield. In the study, TCRB repertoires of sorted circulating CD4+ T cell subsets from recently diagnosed type 1 diabetes patients were compared with those of matched healthy donors. Naive and central memory subsets were obtained from all 30 or so donors, but regulatory and stem cell-like memory subsets were isolated from only 8 patients and about 8 healthy donors.

General conclusions and limits of the study: Only small numbers of individuals were included in the HLA sub-analyses, which left unresolved whether HLA type had any influence on TCRB rearrangement. A moderate but significant shortening of TCRB CDR3 length was observed in type 1 diabetes patients in all four CD4+ subsets. Because cDNA was sequenced instead of genomic DNA, highly expressing activated cells could be over-represented, though the groups showed no difference in activation or CD3 levels. At VDJ recombination sites, type 1 diabetes patients had fewer insertions and more deleted nucleotides, which implies abnormalities in thymic rearrangement. Naive, central memory and regulatory TCRB repertoires appeared to be more alike among patients than among healthy donors. Shorter templates might have been favored by PCR, but patient and control samples were amplified and corrected together, so both groups would have been affected equally by any skew.

This clone was recorded a few times. Its antigen has not been determined. One base away there is no much larger clone; base qualities are not given. From each donor, a single peripheral blood sample of 90 to 150 mL on average was drawn into heparinised tubes. A BD FACSAria II and a panel including CD45RO, CCR7, CD25, CD127, CD95 and CD27 were used to sort naive, central memory, regulatory and stem cell-like memory CD4+ T cells. A purity above 98% was achieved for all sorted populations. PBMCs were isolated right away by Lymphoprep density gradient centrifugation and were stained directly, without culture. To minimize batch effects, samples were stained and sorted in pairs, one healthy donor with one patient per experiment. The V end gives up 1 base and the J end 3 bases, leaving 8 bases in the junction not matched to a gene. From the cysteine through the phenylalanine, the CDR3 covers 16 amino acids. The DNA shown is the 48-base CDR3, in frame from base 1. Via the germline V gene, CDR1 is MGHRA and CDR2 YSYEKL.

All of the isolated RNA was reverse transcribed with the High Capacity cDNA Reverse Transcription Kit, so expressed TCRB transcripts were sequenced. Deep immunoSEQ sequencing was applied to naive, central memory and regulatory T cell samples, giving an average of roughly 3.5 million total reads per sample. After sorted cells were lysed in RLT buffer, RNA was extracted with DNase-treated RNeasy Micro or Mini kits, with the choice depending on cell number. To prevent cross-contamination, every cell subset was processed on its own, while patient and healthy donor samples were processed together. The immunoSEQ multiplex PCR was used to amplify TCRB sequences from cDNA, generating 87-bp fragments that spanned the CDR3 region. Amplicons were sequenced on the Illumina HiSeq platform. In the paper's pipeline: PCR bias was corrected computationally using synthetic template baselines, and reads within Hamming distance 2 were collapsed, with unmergeable singletons discarded. Reads were aligned against IMGT to assign V, D and J genes, CDR3 length and insertions or deletions at six rearrangement sites. Within each subset, clonotype counts were normalized to the number of sorted cells before true diversity and Gini coefficients were calculated with the tcR R package. Repertoire sharing was quantified using the overlap coefficient calculated on TCRB nucleotide sequences. As a proxy for the pre-selection repertoire, out-of-frame TCRB sequences from naive cells were analyzed. TCRdb stores this immuneACCESS table with in-frame sequences only. Part of the clones is absent; in the studies checked, under half of the shortfall reflects unresolved V genes, and no reason is known for the rest. The V and J calls and clone size are taken from that table; D and trimming were inferred from the DNA. The sample table contains approximately 240,000 clones; only one count was recorded for under 20% of them. 0.065% to 0.1% of the sample lies in the top ten.

The clonotype originates from a man aged 25-40 years with type 1 diabetes. The chain is made from TRBV4-1 and TRBJ2-7; 8 bases in the junction line up with TRBD1. Sequencing input: naive CD4+ T cells from blood. What the cell subset or site label conveys for this sample: true naive CD4+ T cells. The CDR3 here reads CASSQGWTGRFYEQYF. Read as DNA, the sequence is TGCGCCAGCAGCCAAGGATGGACAGGGAGATTCTACGAGCAGTACTTC.